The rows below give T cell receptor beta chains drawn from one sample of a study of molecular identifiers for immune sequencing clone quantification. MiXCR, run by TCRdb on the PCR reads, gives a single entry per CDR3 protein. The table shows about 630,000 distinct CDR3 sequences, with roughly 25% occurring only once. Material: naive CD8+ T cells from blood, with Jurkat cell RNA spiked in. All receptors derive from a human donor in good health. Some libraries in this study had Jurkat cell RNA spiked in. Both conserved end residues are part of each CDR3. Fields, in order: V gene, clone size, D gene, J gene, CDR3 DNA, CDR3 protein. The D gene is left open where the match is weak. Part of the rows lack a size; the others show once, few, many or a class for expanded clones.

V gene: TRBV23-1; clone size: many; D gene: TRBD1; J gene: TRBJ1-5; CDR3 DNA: TGCGCCAGCAGTCCACTCGGGACAGTTAGCAATCAGCCCCAGCATTTT; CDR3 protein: CASSPLGTVSNQPQHF
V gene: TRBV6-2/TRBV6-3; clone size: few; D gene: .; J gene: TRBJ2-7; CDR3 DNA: TGTGCCAGCAGCCAGGTCTTGGGTGAGCAGTACTTC; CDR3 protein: CASSQVLGEQYF
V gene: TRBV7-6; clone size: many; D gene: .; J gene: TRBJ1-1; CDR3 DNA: TGTGCCAGCCGAACAGGGTACAACACTGAAGCTTTCTTT; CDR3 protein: CASRTGYNTEAFF
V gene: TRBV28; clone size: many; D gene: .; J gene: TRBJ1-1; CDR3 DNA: TGTGCCAGCAGCCCTATCAGGCCGGATGCTTTCTTT; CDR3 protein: CASSPIRPDAFF
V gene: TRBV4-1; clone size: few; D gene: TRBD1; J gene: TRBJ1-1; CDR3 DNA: TGCGCCAGCAGCCAACGGACAGGGACGGCTTTCTTT; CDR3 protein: CASSQRTGTAFF
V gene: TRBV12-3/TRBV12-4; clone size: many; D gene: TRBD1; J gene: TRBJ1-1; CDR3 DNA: TGTGCCAGCAGTTTAGCCCCGGGACAGGGGGAAAAAACTGAAGCTTTCTTT; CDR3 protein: CASSLAPGQGEKTEAFF
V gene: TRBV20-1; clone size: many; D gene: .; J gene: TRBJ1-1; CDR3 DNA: TGCAGTGCTAGATCCGCCGACAGCATGAACACTGAAGCTTTCTTT; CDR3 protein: CSARSADSMNTEAFF
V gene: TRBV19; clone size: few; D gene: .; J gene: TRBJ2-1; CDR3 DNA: TGTGCCAGTAGTATCACTCAGCTTTACAATGAGCAGTTCTTC; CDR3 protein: CASSITQLYNEQFF
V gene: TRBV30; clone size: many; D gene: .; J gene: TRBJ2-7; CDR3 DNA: TGTGCCTGGAGTACAGACACCTACGAGCAGTACTTC; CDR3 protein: CAWSTDTYEQYF
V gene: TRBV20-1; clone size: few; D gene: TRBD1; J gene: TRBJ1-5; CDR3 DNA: TGCAGTGCTAGAGGCGGACAGGGAGGGGGATTTTATAGCAATCAGCCCCAGCATTTT; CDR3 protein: CSARGGQGGGFYSNQPQHF
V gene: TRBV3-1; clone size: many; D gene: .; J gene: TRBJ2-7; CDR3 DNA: TGTGCCAGCAGCCAAACAGGGCATTCCTCCTACGAGCAGTACTTC; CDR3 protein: CASSQTGHSSYEQYF
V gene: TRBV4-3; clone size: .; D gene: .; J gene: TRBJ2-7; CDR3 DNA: TGCGCCAGCAGCGAACTCGGGAGTCCCCACGAGCGGTACTTC; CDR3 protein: CASSELGSPHERYF
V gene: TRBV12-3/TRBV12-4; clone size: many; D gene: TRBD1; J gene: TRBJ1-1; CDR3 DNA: TGTGCCAGCAGTCCCAGGGGGTTCAACACTGAAGCTTTCTTT; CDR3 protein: CASSPRGFNTEAFF
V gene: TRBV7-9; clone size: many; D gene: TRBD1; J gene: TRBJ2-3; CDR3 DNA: TGTGCCAGCAGCCTGACGTGGGGGACAGACACAGATACGCAGTATTTT; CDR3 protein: CASSLTWGTDTDTQYF
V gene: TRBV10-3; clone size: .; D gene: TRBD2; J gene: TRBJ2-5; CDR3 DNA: TGTGCCATCAACCCTAGCGGCCCTGGAGAGACCCAGTACTTC; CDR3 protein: CAINPSGPGETQYF
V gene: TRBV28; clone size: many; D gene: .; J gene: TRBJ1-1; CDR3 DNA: TGCGCCAGCAGCTTGATGGGTAACACTGAAGCTTTCTTT; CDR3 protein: CASSLMGNTEAFF
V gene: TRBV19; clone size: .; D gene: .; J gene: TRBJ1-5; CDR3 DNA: TGTGCCAGTAGCGCCGAGGGGTATAGCAATCAGCCCCAGCATTTT; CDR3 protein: CASSAEGYSNQPQHF
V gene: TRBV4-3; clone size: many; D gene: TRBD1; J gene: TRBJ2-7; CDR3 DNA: TGCGCCAGCAGCCAAGATCCCGGGACAGGGGTCGGCGAGCAGTACTTC; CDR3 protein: CASSQDPGTGVGEQYF
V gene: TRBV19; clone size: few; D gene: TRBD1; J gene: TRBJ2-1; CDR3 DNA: TGTGCCAGTAGTATCTCCGGGACAGCTGTTGAGCAGTTCTTC; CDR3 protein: CASSISGTAVEQFF
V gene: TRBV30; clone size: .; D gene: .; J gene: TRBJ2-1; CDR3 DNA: TGTGCCTGGAGTGTAAGGGAGTTATATGAGCAGTTCTTC; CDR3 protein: CAWSVRELYEQFF
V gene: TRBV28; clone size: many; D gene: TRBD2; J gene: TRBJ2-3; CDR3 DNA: TGTGCCAGCAGTTTACCTAGCGCGGGAGGATCAGATACGCAGTATTTT; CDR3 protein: CASSLPSAGGSDTQYF
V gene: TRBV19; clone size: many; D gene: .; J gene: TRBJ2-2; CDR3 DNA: TGTGCCAGTAGTATAGTCCTAGAGACCGGGGAGCTGTTTTTT; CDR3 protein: CASSIVLETGELFF
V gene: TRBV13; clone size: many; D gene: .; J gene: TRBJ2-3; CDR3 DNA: TGTGCCAGCAGCTTACTCCGGGACGCCACAGATACGCAGTATTTT; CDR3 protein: CASSLLRDATDTQYF
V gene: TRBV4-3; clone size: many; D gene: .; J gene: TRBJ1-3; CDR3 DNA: TGCGCCAGCAGCCAAGATAGGACCGAAGGAAACACCATATATTTT; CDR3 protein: CASSQDRTEGNTIYF
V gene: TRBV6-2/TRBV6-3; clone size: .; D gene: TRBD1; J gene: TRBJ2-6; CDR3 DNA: TGTGCCAGCAGTCACGAAACAGGGGACTCTGGGGCCAACGTCCTGACTTTC; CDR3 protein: CASSHETGDSGANVLTF
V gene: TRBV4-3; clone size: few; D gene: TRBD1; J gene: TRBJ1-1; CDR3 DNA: TGCGCCAGCAGCAAGACAGGGGAGAACACTGAAGCTTTCTTT; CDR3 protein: CASSKTGENTEAFF
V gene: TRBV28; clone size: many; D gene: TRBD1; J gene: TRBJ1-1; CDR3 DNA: TGTGCCAGCAGTTTACCGCAAATGGACAGGCTCACTGAAGCTTTCTTT; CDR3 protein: CASSLPQMDRLTEAFF
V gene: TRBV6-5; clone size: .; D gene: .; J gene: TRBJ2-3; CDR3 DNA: TGTGCCGGCAGTTACGGGGGTGGCCCAGCAGATACGCAGTATTTT; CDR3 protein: CAGSYGGGPADTQYF
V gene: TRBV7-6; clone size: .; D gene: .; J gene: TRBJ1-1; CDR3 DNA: TGTGCCAGCAGCCCGACAGTGGCAGTGATGAACACTGAAGCTTTCTTT; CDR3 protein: CASSPTVAVMNTEAFF
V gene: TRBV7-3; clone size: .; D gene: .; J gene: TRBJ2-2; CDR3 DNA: TGTGCCAGCAGCTTACTACAGGGAGGCGCCGGGGAGCTGATTTTT; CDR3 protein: CASSLLQGGAGELIF
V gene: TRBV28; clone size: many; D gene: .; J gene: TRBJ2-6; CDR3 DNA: TGTGCCAGCAGTCAGATCCGCCCCTTCTCTGGGGCCAACGTCCTGACTTTC; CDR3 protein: CASSQIRPFSGANVLTF
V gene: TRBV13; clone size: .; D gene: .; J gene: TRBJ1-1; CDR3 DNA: TGTACCAGCACAAAGGAAATGAACACTGAAGCTTTCTTT; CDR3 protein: CTSTKEMNTEAFF
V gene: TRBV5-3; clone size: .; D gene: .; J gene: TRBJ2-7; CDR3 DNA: TGTGCCAGCTGCTCGGGCGGGTACGAGCAGTACTTC; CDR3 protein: CASCSGGYEQYF
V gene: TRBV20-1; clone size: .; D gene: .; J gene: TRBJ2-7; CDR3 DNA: TGCAGTGCTAGAGGGGACGGACCATACGAGCAGTACTTC; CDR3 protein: CSARGDGPYEQYF
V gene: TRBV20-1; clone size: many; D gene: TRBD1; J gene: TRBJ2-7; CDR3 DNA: TGCAGTGCTAGAGACCGGGACAGGGGGCTCGAGCAGTACTTC; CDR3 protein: CSARDRDRGLEQYF
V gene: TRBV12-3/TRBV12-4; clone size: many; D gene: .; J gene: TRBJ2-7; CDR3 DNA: TGTGCCAGCAGTTTATTGACGGAACTGTACTTC; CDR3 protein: CASSLLTELYF
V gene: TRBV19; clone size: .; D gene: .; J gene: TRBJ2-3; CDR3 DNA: TGTGCCAGTAGTATAGATCTTGGCCTGCCCACAGATACGCAGTATTTT; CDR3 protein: CASSIDLGLPTDTQYF
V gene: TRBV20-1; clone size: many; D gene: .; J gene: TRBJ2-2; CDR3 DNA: TGCAGTGCTAGGGACGGGACAACGAACACCGGGGAGCTGTTTTTT; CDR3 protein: CSARDGTTNTGELFF
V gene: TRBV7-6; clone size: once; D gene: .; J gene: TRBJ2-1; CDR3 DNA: TGTGCCAGCAGCTTAGAGTCACCGGGACTTATTTACAATGAGCAGTTCTTC; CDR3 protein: CASSLESPGLIYNEQFF
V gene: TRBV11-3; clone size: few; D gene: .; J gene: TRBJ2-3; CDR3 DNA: TGTGCCAGCAGCTTAGGGACAGTGAATACGCAGTATTTT; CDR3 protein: CASSLGTVNTQYF
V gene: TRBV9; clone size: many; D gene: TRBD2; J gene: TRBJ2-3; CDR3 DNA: TGTGCCAGCAGCGTAGCTAGCGGAAGCACAGATACGCAGTATTTT; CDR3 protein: CASSVASGSTDTQYF
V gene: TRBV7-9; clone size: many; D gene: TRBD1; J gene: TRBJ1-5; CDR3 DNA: TGTGCCAGCAGTTCTCTGACAGGGGCTCCTAATCAGCCCCAGCATTTT; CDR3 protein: CASSSLTGAPNQPQHF
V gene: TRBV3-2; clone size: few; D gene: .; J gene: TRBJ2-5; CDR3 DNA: TGTGCCAGCAGCCAACTCGAATCCCAGGGAGGCGAGACCCAGTACTTC; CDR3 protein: CASSQLESQGGETQYF
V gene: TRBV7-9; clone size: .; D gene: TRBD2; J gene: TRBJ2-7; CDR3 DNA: TGTGCCAGCAGCACCTCGACTAGCGGGGGTGATGAGCAGTACTTC; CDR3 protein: CASSTSTSGGDEQYF
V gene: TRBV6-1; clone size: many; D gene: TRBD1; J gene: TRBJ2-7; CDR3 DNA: TGTGCCAGCAGTGAACTTCGCGGCAGGGGGCCTTCCGAGCAGTACTTC; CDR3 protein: CASSELRGRGPSEQYF
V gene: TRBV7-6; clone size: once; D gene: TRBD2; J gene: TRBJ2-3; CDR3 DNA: TGTGCCAGCGGCCTAGATTGGGCAACTGGGACTAGCGGAGCTAGCACAGATACGCAGTATTTT; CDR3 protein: CASGLDWATGTSGASTDTQYF
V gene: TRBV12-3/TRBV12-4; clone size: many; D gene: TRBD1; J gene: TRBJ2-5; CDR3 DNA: TGTGCCAGCAGGCCGGGACAGGAGACCCAGTACTTC; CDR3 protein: CASRPGQETQYF
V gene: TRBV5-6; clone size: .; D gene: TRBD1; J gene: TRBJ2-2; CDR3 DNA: TGTGCCAGCCGAGAAGACAGGGCTGTGGATAACGGGGAGCTGTTTTTT; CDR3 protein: CASREDRAVDNGELFF
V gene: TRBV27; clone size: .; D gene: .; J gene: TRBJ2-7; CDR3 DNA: TGTGCCAGCAGTCCCGTCGCAGGTTCAGGCTACGAGCAGTGCTTC; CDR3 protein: CASSPVAGSGYEQCF
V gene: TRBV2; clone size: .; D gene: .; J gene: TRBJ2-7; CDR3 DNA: TGTGCGAGCAGTTTCGATCCGACAGGACTCGAGCAGTACTTC; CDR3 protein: CASSFDPTGLEQYF
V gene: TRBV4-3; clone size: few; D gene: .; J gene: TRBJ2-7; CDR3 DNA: TGCGCCAGCAGCCAAGAGACCTGGGGCCGAGGCTACGAGCAGTACTTC; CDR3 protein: CASSQETWGRGYEQYF
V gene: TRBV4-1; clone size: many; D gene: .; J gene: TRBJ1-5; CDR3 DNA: TGCGCCAGCAGCCAAGTTCGGACACCCAGCAATCAGCCCCAGCATTTT; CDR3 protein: CASSQVRTPSNQPQHF
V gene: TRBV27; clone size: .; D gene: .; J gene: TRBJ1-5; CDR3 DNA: TGTGCCAGCAGTTGGTATAGCAGTCAGCCCCAGCATTTC; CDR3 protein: CASSWYSSQPQHF
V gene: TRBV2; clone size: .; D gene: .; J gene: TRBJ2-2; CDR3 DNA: TGTCCCAGCAGGGATTTTGGGACCTCCACCGGGGAGCTGTTTTTT; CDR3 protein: CPSRDFGTSTGELFF
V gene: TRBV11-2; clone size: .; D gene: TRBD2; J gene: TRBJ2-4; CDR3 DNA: TGTGCCAGCAGCTCGAGCGGGACCAAAAACATTCAGTACTTC; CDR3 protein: CASSSSGTKNIQYF
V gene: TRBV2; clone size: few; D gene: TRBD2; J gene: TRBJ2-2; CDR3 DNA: TGTGCCAGCACCGGGGGTGAGCGGGGGTATAACACCGGGGAGCTGTTTTTT; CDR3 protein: CASTGGERGYNTGELFF
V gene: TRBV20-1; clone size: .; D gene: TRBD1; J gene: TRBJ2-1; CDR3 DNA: TGCAGTGCGAGCCGGGACAGGGCCGGGAATGAGCAGTTCTTC; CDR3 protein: CSASRDRAGNEQFF
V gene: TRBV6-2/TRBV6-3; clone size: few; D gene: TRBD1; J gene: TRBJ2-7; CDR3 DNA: TGTGCCAGCAGTTACTCGGGTCGGCGTCAGGGGGCTTACGAGCAGTACTTC; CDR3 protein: CASSYSGRRQGAYEQYF
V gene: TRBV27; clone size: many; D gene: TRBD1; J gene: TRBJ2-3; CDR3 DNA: TGTGCCAGCACGGGACAGAGCACAGATACGCAGTATTTT; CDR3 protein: CASTGQSTDTQYF
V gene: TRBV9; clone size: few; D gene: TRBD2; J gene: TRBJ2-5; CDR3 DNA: TGTGCCAGCAGCACGGGACTAGCGGAAGAGACCCAGTACTTC; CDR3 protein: CASSTGLAEETQYF